One T cell receptor (beta chain) is described in this entry. The identical CDR3 is also encoded by other nucleotide sequences in the sample. Deep-level settings were used for running the assay. Researchers divided each subset's genomic DNA evenly across several immunoSEQ plates. Sequencing was performed with immunoSEQ multiplex PCR; in TCRdb, only in-frame clones are kept and a portion is missing. There are just over 2,000,000 clones in the sample; roughly 95% occur only once, and more than 0.95% lies in the top ten. CDR1 and CDR2 from the germline V gene are MDHEN and SYDVKM. The CDR3 runs 14 residues. V shed 5 bases, J shed 0 bases, and the junction held 4 bases outside the gene matches. Naive CD8 populations comprised CD45RO-negative cells positively selected for CCR7, excluding terminally differentiated effector memory CD45RA+ cells. The record originates from a study of shared clonotypes between healthy human individuals.

This chain uses TRBV28 with TRBJ2-7, with 7 bases matching TRBD1. The sequence was obtained from a man aged 18-30 years in good health. The sample taken for sequencing was naive CD8+ T cells sorted from blood. The DNA of the CDR3 is TGTGCCAGCAGTCTGACAGGGAGCTCCTACGAGCAGTACTTC. Amino acids: CASSLTGSSYEQYF.